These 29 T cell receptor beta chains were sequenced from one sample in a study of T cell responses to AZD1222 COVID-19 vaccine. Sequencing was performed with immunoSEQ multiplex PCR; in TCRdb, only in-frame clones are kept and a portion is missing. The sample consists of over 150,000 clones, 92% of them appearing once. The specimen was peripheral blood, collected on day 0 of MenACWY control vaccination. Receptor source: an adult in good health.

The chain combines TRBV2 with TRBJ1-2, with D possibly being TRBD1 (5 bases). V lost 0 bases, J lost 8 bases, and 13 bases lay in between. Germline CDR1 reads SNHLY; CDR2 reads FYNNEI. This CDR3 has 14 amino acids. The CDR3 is CASSEAQGFGGYTF. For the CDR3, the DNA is TGTGCCAGCAGTGAAGCCCAGGGTTTCGGGGGCTACACCTTC.

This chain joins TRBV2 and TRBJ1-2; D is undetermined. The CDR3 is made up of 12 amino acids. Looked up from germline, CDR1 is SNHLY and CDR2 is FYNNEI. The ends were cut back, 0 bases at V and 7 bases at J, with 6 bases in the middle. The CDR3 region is CASSEAQLGYTF. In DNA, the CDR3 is TGTGCCAGCAGTGAAGCACAGCTTGGCTACACCTTC.

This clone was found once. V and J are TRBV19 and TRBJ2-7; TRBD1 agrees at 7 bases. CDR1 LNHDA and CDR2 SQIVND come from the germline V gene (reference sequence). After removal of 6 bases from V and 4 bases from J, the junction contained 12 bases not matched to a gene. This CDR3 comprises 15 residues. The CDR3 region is CASSRQGEFGYEQYF. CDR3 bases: TGTGCCAGTAGCCGACAGGGCGAGTTTGGGTACGAGCAGTACTTC.

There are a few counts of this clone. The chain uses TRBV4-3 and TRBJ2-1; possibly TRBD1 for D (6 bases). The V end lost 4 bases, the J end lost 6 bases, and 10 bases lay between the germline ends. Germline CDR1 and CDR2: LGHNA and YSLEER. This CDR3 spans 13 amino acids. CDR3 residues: CASSPTGFNEQFF. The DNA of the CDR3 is TGCGCCAGCAGCCCAACAGGGTTCAATGAGCAGTTCTTC.

CDR3 coding DNA: TGCGCCAGCAGCCAGGTACAGGGAGATACGCAGTATTTT. Its protein product is CASSQVQGDTQYF. This sequence joins TRBV4-1 and TRBJ2-3; a weak D match, TRBD1 (6 bases). The CDR3 extends over 13 amino acids. Trimming stripped 3 bases from V and 5 bases from J, with 9 bases between. CDR1 and CDR2 (germline): MGHRA, YSYEKL.

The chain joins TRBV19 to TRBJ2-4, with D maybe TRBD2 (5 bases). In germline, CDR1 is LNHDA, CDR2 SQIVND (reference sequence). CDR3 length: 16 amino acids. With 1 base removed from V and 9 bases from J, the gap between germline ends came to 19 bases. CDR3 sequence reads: CASSIGGEGRTGIQYF. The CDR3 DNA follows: TGTGCCAGTAGTATAGGGGGAGAGGGTAGGACTGGCATTCAGTACTTC.

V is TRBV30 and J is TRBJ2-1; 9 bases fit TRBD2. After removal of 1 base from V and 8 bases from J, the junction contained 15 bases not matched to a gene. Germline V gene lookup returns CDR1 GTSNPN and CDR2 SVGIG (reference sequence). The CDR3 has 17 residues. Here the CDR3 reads CAWSAWGLGGRGDEQFF. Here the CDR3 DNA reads TGTGCCTGGAGTGCCTGGGGTCTGGGCGGGAGGGGCGATGAGCAGTTCTTC.

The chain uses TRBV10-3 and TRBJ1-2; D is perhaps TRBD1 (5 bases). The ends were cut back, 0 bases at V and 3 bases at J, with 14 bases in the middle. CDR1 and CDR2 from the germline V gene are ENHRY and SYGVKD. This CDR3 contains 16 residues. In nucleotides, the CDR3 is TGTGCCATCAGTGAGTCGAGACGGGGGGAGGACTATGGCTACACCTTC. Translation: CAISESRRGEDYGYTF.

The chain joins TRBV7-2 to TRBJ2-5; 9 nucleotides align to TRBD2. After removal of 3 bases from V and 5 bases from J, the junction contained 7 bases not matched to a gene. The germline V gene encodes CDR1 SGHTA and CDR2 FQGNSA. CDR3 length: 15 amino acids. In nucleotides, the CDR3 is TGTGCCAGCAGCTTTCTTGCGGGAGGGGTGGAGACCCAGTACTTC. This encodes CASSFLAGGVETQYF.

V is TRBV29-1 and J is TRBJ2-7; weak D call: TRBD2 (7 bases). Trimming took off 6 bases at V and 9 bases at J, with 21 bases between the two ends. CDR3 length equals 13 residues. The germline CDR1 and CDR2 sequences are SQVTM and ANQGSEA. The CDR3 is CSVSGGSFGWQYF. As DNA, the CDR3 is TGCAGCGTCTCGGGGGGCTCCTTCGGGTGGCAGTACTTC.

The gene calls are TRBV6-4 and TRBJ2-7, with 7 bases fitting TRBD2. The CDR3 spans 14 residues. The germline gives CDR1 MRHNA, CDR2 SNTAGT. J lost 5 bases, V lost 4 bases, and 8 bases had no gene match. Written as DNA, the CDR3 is TGTGCCAGCAGTGTAGGCGGGAGCGGGGACGAGCAGTACTTC. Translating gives CASSVGGSGDEQYF.

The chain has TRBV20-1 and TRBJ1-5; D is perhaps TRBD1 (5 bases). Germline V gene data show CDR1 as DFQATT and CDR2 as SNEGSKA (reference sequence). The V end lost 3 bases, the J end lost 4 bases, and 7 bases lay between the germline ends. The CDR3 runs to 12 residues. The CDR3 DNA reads TGCAGTGCTAGTACAGGTAATCAGCCCCAGCATTTT. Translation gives CSASTGNQPQHF.

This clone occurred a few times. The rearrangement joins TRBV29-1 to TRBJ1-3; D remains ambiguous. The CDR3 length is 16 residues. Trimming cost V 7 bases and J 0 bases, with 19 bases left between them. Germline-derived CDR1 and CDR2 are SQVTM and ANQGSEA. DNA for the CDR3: TGCAGCGCCCGTTTAAACGACGCGAGCTCTGGAAACACCATATATTTT. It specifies CSARLNDASSGNTIYF. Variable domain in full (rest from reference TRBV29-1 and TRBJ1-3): SAVISQKPSRDICQRGTSLTIQCQVDSQVTMMFWYRQQPGQSLTLIATANQGSEATYESGFVIDKFPISRPNLTFSTLTVSNMSPEDSSIYLCSARLNDASSGNTIYFGEGSWLTVV.

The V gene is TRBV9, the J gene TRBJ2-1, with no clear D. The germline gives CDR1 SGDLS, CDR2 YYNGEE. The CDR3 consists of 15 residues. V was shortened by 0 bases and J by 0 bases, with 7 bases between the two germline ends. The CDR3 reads CASSVGEGSYNEQFF. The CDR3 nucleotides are TGTGCCAGCAGCGTAGGGGAAGGCTCCTACAATGAGCAGTTCTTC.

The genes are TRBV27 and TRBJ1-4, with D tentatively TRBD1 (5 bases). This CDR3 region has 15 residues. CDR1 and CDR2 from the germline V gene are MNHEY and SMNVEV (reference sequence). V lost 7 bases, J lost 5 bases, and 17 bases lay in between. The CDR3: CASNNRGAANEKLFF. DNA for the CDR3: TGTGCCAGCAACAACCGTGGGGCAGCCAATGAAAAACTGTTTTTT.

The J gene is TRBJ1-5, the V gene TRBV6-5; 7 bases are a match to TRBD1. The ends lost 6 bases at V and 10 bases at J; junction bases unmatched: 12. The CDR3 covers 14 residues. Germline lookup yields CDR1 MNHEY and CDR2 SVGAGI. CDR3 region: CASRKTGMGRPQHF. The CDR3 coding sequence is TGTGCCAGCAGAAAGACAGGGATGGGGCGTCCCCAGCATTTT.

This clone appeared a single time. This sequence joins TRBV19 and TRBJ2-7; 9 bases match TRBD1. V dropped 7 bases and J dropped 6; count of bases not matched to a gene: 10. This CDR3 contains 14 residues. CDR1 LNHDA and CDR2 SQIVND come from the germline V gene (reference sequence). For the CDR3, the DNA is TGTGCCAGTACCGGGACAGGGAGGGCGATCGAGCAGTACTTC. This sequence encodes CASTGTGRAIEQYF.

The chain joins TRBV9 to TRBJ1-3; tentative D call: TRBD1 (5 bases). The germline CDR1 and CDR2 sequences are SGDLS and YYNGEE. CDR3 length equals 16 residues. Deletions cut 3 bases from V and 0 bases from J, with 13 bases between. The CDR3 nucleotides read TGTGCCAGCAGCGCCGCGACAGTCCTCTCTGGAAACACCATATATTTT. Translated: CASSAATVLSGNTIYF.

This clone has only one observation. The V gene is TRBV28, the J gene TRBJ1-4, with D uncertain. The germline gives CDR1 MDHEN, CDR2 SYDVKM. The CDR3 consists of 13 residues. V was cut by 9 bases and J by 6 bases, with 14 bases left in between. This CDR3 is CASFGGGYEKLFF. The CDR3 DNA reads TGTGCCAGTTTCGGAGGAGGATATGAAAAACTGTTTTTT.

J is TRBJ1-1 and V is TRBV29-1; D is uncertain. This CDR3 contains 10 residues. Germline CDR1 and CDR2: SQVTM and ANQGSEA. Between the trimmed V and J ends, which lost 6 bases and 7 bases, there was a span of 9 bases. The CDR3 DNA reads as TGCAGCGTCCGGACGAATGAAGCTTTCTTT. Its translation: CSVRTNEAFF.

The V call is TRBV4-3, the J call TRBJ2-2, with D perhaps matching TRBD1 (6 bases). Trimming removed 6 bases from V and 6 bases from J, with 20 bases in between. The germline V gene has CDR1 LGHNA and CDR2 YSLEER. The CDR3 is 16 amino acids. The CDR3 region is CASSPNGQTWAGELFF. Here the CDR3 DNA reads TGCGCCAGCAGTCCAAATGGACAGACGTGGGCCGGGGAGCTGTTTTTT.

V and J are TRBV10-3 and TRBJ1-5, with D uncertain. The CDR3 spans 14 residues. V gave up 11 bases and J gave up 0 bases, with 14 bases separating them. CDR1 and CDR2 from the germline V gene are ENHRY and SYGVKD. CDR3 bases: TGTGCCTCACAAGGGATTAATAGCAATCAGCCCCAGCATTTT. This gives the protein CASQGINSNQPQHF.

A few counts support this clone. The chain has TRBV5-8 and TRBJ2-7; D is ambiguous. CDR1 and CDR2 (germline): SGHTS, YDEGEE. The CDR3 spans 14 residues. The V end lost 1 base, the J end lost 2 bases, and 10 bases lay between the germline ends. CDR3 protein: CASSLSPGAYEQYF. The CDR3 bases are TGTGCCAGCAGCTTGAGTCCCGGTGCCTACGAGCAGTACTTC.

In nucleotides, the CDR3 is TGTGCCAGCAGCTTAGATTGGGGGGGCCCGCTCTCCGAGCAGTACTTC. This gives the protein CASSLDWGGPLSEQYF. The genes are TRBV11-2 and TRBJ2-7; TRBD2 is a possible D gene (7 bases). V lost 0 bases and J 6 bases, leaving 18 bases between the germline ends. The germline V gene encodes CDR1 SGHAT and CDR2 FQNNGV. The CDR3 is made up of 16 amino acids.

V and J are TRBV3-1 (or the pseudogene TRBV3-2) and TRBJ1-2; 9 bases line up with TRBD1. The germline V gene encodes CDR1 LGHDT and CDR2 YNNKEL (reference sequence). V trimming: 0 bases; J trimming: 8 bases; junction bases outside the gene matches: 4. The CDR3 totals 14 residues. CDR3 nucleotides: TGTGCCAGCAGCCAAGAGGACAGGGGTGGAGGCTACACCTTC. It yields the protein CASSQEDRGGGYTF.

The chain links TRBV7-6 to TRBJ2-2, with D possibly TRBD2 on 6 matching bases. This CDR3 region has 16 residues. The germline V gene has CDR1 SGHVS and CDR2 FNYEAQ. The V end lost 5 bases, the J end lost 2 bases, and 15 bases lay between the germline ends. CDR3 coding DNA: TGTGCCAGCAGCCAACCTGGAGGGGTAAACACCGGGGAGCTGTTTTTT. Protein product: CASSQPGGVNTGELFF.

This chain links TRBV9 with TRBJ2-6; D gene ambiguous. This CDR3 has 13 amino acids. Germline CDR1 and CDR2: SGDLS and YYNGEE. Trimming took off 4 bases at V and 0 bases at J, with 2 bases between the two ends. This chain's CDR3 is CASSRSGANVLTF. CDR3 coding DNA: TGTGCCAGCAGCCGCTCTGGGGCCAACGTCCTGACTTTC.

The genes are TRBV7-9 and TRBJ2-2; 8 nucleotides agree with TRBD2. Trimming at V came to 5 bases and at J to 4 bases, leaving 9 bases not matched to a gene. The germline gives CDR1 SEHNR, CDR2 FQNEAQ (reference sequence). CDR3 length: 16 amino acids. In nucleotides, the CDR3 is TGTGCCAGCAGCCGTAGCGGGACCTGGGCCACCGGGGAGCTGTTTTTT. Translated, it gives CASSRSGTWATGELFF.

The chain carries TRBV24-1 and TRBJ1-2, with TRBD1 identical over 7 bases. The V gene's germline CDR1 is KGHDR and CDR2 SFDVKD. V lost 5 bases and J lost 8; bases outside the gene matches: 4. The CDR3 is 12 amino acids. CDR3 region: CATSGTGRGYTF. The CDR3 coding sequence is TGTGCCACCAGTGGGACAGGAAGAGGCTACACCTTC.